The text below deals with one T cell receptor (beta chain). The antigen is undetermined. These data are taken from a study of cytomegalovirus exposure and HLA in healthy donors. Germline V gene sequence: CDR1 PRHDT, CDR2 FYEKMQ (reference sequence). Trimming left V 2 bases short and J 2 bases short, with 10 bases between. The CDR3 extends over 14 amino acids. PCR amplification relied on 60 Vbeta primers (plus 13 Jbeta primers). The data were produced by immunoSEQ multiplex PCR, yet TCRdb's version contains in-frame clones alone and is incomplete. This table holds 120,000 to 150,000 clones, around 65% found once. Study-wide results and limits: A later analysis found that most CMV-associated TCR beta chains appeared HLA-restricted.

The rearrangement uses TRBV13 and TRBJ2-7; D perhaps matches TRBD1 (6 bases). This clonotype originated in a woman aged 25 to 39 in good health and CMV-seropositive. Sequencing used PBMCs. The CDR3 is CASSLTGFTYEQYF. CDR3 DNA: TGTGCCAGCAGCTTAACAGGGTTCACCTACGAGCAGTACTTC.